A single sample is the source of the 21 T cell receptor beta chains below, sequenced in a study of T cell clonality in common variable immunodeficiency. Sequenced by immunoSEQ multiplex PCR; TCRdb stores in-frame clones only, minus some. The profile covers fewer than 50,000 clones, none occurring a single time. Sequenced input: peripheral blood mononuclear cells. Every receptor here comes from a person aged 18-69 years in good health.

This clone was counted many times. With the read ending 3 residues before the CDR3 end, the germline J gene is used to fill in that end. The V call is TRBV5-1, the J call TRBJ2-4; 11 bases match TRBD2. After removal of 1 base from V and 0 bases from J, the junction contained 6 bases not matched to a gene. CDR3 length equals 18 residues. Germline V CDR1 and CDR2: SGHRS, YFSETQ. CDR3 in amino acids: CASSLWLAGGLAKNIQYF. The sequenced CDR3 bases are TGCGCCAGCAGCTTGTGGCTAGCGGGAGGTCTAGCCAAAAACATT.

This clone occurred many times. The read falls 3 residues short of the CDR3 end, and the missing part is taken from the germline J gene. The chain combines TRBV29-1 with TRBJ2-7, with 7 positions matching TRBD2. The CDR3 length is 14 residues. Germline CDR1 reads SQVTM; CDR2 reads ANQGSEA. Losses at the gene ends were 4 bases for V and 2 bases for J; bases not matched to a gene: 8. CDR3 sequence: CSVASSGRTYEQYF. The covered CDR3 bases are TGCAGCGTTGCCTCTAGCGGCAGAACCTACGAG.

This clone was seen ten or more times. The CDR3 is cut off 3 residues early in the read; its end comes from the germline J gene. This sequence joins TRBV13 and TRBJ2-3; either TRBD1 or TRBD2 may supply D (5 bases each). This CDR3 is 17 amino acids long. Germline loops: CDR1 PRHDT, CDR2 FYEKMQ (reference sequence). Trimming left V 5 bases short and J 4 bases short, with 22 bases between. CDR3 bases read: TGTGCCAGCAGCCCCCTGGGGCTCGGAGGACCTTCAGATACG. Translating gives CASSPLGLGGPSDT. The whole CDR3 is CASSPLGLGGPSDTQYF.

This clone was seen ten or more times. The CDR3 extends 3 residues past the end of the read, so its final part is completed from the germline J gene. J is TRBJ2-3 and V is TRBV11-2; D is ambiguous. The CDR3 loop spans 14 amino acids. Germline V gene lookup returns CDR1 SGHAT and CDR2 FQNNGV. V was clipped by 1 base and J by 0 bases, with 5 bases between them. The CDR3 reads CASSLVGSTDTQYF. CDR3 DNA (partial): TGTGCCAGCAGCTTAGTCGGGAGCACAGATACG. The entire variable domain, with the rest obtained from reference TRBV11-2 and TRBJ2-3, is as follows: EAGVAQSPRYKIIEKRQSVAFWCNPISGHATLYWYQQILGQGPKLLIQFQNNGVVDDSQLPKDRFSAERLKGVDSTLKIQPAKLEDSAVYLCASSLVGSTDTQYFGPGTRLTVL.

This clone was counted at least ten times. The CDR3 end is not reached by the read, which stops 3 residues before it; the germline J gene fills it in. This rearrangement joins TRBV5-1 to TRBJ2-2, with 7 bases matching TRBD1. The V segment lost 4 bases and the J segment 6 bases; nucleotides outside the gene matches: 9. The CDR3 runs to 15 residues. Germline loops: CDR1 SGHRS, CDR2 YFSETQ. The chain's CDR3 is CASSPEGAPPGELFF. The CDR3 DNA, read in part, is TGCGCCAGCAGCCCCGAGGGGGCGCCCCCCGGGGAG.

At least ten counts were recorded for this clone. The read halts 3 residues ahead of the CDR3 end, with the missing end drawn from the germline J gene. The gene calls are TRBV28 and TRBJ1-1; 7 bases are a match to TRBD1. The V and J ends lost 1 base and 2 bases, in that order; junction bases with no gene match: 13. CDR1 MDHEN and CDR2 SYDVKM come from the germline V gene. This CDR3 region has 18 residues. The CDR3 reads CASSLLSEVGQPNTEAFF. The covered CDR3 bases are TGTGCCAGCAGTTTATTATCGGAGGTGGGACAGCCAAACACTGAA. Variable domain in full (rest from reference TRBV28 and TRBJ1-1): DVKVTQSSRYLVKRTGEKVFLECVQDMDHENMFWYRQDPGLGLRLIYFSYDVKMKEKGDIPEGYSVSREKKERFSLILESASTNQTSMYLCASSLLSEVGQPNTEAFFGQGTRLTVV.

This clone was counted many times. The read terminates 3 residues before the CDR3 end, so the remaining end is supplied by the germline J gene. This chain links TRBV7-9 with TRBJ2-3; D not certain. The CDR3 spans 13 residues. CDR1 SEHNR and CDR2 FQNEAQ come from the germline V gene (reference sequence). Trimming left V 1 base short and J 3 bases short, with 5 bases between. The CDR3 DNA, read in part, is TGTGCCAGCAGCTTAGAATCTACAGATACG. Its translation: CASSLESTDT. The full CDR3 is CASSLESTDTQYF.

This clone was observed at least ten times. CDR3 loop: CASSLEAGTYNEQFF. The CDR3 bases that were read are TGCGCCAGCAGCTTGGAAGCGGGGACGTACAATGAG. The rearrangement joins TRBV5-1 to TRBJ2-1; 7 bases are a match to TRBD2. The CDR3 end is not reached by the read, which stops 3 residues before it; the germline J gene fills it in. The germline V gene encodes CDR1 SGHRS and CDR2 YFSETQ. Trimming at V came to 0 bases and at J to 4 bases, leaving 4 bases not matched to a gene. The CDR3 totals 15 residues.

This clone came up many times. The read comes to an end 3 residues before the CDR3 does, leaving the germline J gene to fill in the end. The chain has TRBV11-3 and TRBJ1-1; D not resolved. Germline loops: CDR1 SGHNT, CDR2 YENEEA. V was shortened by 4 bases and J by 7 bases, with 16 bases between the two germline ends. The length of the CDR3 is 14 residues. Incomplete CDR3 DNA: TGTGCCAGCAGCTCCACAGAGGTCGCATATGAA. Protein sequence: CASSSTEVAYE. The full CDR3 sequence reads CASSSTEVAYEAFF.

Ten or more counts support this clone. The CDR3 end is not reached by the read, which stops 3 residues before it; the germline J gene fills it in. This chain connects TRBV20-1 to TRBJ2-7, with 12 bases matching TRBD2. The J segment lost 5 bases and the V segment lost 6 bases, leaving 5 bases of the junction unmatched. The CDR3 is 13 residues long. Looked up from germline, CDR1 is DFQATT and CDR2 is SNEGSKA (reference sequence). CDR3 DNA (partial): TGCAGTGCCAGACTAGCGGGGGTACACGAG. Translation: CSARLAGVHE. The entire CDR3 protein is CSARLAGVHEQYF.

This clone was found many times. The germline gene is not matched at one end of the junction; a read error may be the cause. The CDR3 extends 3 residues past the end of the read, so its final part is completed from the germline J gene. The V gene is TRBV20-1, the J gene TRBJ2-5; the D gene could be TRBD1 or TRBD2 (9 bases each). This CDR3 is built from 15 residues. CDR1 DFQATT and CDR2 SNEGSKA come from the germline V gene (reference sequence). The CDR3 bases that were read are TGTAGTGCTAGCGGGACAGGGCATATCCAAGAGACC. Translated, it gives CSASGTGHIQET. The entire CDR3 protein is CSASGTGHIQETQYF.

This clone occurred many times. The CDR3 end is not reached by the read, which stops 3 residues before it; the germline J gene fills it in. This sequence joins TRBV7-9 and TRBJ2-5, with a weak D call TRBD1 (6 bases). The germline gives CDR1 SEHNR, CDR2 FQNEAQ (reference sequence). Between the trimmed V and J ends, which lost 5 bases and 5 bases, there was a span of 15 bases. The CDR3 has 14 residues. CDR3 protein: CASSDGTPVETQYF. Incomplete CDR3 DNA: TGTGCCAGCAGCGACGGGACACCCGTCGAGACC. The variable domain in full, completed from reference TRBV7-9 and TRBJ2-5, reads DTGVSQNPRHKITKRGQNVTFRCDPISEHNRLYWYRQTLGQGPEFLTYFQNEAQLEKSRLLSDRFSAERPKGSFSTLEIQRTEQGDSAMYLCASSDGTPVETQYFGPGTRLLVL.

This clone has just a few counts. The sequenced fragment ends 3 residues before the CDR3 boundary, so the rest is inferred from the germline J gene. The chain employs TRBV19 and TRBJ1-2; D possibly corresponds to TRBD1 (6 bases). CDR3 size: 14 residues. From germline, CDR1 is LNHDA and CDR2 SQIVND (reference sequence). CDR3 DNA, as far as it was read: TGTGCCAGTAGTACCTCGACAGGAACCTACGAC. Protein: CASSTSTGTYD. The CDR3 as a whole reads CASSTSTGTYDYTF. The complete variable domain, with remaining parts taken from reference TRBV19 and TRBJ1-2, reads DGGITQSPKYLFRKEGQNVTLSCEQNLNHDAMYWYRQDPGQGLRLIYYSQIVNDFQKGDIAEGYSVSREKKESFPLTVTSAQKNPTAFYLCASSTSTGTYDYTFGSGTRLTVV.

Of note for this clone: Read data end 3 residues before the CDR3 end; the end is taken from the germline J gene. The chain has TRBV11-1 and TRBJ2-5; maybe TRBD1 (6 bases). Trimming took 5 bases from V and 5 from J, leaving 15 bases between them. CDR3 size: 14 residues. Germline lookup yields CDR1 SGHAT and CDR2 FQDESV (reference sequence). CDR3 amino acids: CASSRDRLLETQYF. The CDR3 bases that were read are TGTGCCAGCAGCCGTGACAGGCTCTTGGAGACC.

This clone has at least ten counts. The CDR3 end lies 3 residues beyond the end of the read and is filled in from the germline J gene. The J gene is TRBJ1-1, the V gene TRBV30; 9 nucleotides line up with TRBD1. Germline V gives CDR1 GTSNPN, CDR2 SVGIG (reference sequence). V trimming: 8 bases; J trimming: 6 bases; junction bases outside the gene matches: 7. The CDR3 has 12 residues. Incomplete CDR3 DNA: TGTGCCCGGACAGGGGATGGAGCTGAA. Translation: CARTGDGAE. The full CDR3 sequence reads CARTGDGAEAFF.

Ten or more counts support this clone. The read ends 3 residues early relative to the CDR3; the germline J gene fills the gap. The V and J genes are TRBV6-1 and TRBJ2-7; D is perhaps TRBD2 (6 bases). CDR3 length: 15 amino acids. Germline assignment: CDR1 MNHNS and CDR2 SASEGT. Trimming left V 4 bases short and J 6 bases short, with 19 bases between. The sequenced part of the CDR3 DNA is TGTGCCAGCAGTGCGACGCCGGGACTCTGGGGCGAG. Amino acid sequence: CASSATPGLWGE. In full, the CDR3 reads CASSATPGLWGEQYF.

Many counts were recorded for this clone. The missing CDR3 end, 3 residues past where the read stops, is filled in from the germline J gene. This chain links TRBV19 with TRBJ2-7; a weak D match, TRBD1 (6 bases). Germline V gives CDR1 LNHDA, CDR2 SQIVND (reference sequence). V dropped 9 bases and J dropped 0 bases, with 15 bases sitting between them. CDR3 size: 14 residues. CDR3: CASSQGSLSYEQYF. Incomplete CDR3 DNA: TGTGCCAGCTCCCAGGGGAGCCTCTCCTACGAG.

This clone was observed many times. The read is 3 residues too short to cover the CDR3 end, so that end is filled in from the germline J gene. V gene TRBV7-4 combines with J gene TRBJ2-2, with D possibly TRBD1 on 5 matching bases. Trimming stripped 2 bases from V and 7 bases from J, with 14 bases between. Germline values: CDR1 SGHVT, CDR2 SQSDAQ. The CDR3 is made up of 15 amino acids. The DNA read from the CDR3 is TGTGCCAGCAGCTTAAGGGGCAGGGATAGCGGGGAG. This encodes CASSLRGRDSGE. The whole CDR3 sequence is CASSLRGRDSGELFF.

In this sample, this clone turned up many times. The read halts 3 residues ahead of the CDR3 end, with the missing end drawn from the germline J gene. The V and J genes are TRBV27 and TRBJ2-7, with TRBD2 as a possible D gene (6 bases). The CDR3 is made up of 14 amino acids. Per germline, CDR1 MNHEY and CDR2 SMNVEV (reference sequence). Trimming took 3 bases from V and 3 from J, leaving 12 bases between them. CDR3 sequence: CASSFIGSGYEQYF. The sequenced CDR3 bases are TGTGCCAGCAGTTTCATCGGGAGCGGCTACGAG.

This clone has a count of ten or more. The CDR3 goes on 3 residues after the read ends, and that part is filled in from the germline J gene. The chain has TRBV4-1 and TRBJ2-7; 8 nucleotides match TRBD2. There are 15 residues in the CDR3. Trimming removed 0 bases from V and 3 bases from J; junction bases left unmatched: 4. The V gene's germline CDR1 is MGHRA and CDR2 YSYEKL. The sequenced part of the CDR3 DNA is TGCGCCAGCAGCCAAGAGGCTAGCGGGTACTACGAG. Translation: CASSQEASGYYE. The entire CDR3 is CASSQEASGYYEQYF.

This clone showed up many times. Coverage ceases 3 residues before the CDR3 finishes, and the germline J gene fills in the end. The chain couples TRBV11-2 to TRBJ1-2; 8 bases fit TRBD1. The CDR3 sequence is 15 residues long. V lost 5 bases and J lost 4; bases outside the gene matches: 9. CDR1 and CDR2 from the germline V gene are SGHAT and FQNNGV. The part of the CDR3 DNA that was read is TGTGCCAGCAGCCATGGACAGGGTGGACTCTATGGC. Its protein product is CASSHGQGGLYG. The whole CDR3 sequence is CASSHGQGGLYGYTF.